The rows below give T cell receptor beta chains drawn from one sample of a study of T-cell memory formation after mild COVID-19. TCRdb re-called the 5' RACE reads with MiXCR, one entry per CDR3 protein. The sample carries about 140,000 distinct CDR3 sequences, 11% to 15% recorded once. The sample taken for sequencing was PBMCs or a T cell subset sorted from them (not recorded which). Receptor source: an adult woman who had mild COVID-19 (a few samples of this study predate the infection). Cell type and time point are not known. Both conserved end residues are part of each CDR3. D genes are given only for firm matches. Only some rows state a clone size, as once, few, many or a class for expanded clones.

size	V	J	D	DNA	CDR3
few	TRBV3-1	TRBJ2-5	NA	TGTGCCAGCAGCCTCCCCACAGACGGAGAGACCCAGTACTTC	CASSLPTDGETQYF
few	TRBV7-9	TRBJ2-3	TRBD2	TGTGCCAGCAGCTTAGGGACTAGCGATACAGATACGCAGTATTTT	CASSLGTSDTDTQYF
few	TRBV7-8	TRBJ2-7	NA	TGTGCCAGCAGCCCTCAATCCTACGAGCAGTACTTC	CASSPQSYEQYF
NA	TRBV13	TRBJ1-1	NA	TGTGCCAGCAGCCACGGGTGGCCGAACACTGAAGCTTTCTTT	CASSHGWPNTEAFF
NA	TRBV19	TRBJ2-2	NA	TGTGCCAGTAGTACGACAGGGACTGGCACCGGGGAGCTGTTTTTT	CASSTTGTGTGELFF
few	TRBV5-5	TRBJ2-2	NA	TGTGCCAGCAGCTTGGGCCATGGTCCCACCGGGGAGCTGTTTTTT	CASSLGHGPTGELFF
NA	TRBV6-2/TRBV6-3	TRBJ2-1	NA	TGTGCCAGCAGTTCGCTGGGGGCAGCCTACAATGAGCAGTTCTTC	CASSSLGAAYNEQFF
few	TRBV15	TRBJ1-4	NA	TGTGCCACCAGCAGAGATAAGGGGAGTGAAAAACTGTTTTTT	CATSRDKGSEKLFF
NA	TRBV4-2	TRBJ2-6	NA	TGTGCCAGCAGCGAAGGCAGTGTCTCTGGGGCCAACGTCCTGACTTTC	CASSEGSVSGANVLTF
once	TRBV6-5	TRBJ1-5	NA	TGTGCCAGCAGTCAGGCAGGGTCTAGCAATCAGCCCCAGCATTTT	CASSQAGSSNQPQHF
few	TRBV9	TRBJ2-7	TRBD2	TGTGCCAGCAGCGTGGGGGGGGTTGAGACCTACGAGCAGTACTTC	CASSVGGVETYEQYF